The 18 T cell receptor beta chains given below trace back to one sample, sequenced in a study of identical twins. TCRdb passed the 5' RACE reads through MiXCR, listing each CDR3 protein once. There are approximately 470,000 distinct CDR3 sequences in the sample; approximately 15% occur only once, and 0.4% to 0.55% lies in the top ten. The same sample was also studied in work on yellow fever vaccine responses in identical twins.

Material for sequencing was CD4+ T cells sorted from blood. These TCRs come from a woman aged 18-35 years in good health.

This clonotype was counted a few times. This chain links TRBV7-9 with TRBJ2-6; D is unclear. CDR3 length equals 15 residues. CDR1 is SEHNR and CDR2 is FQNEAQ in the germline V gene (reference sequence). V gave up 1 base and J gave up 5 bases, with 9 bases separating them. In DNA, the CDR3 is TGTGCCAGCAGCTTAGTGGCTGGATGGGCCAACGTCCTGACTTTC. This translates into CASSLVAGWANVLTF.

The chain carries TRBV5-1 and TRBJ2-1; either TRBD1 or TRBD2 may supply D (7 bases each). The CDR3 runs to 18 residues. Germline values: CDR1 SGHRS, CDR2 YFSETQ. Trimming removed 1 base at V and 2 bases at J, with 19 bases between. The CDR3 nucleotides are TGCGCCAGCAGCTTGAGCGGGAAGGGACAGTGGGCCTACAATGAGCAGTTCTTC. Its protein product is CASSLSGKGQWAYNEQFF.

This clonotype was counted only a few times. The chain carries TRBV5-1 and TRBJ2-3, with D unresolved. V dropped 4 bases and J dropped 2 bases, with 11 bases sitting between them. Germline V gene data show CDR1 as SGHRS and CDR2 as YFSETQ. The CDR3 consists of 14 residues. The CDR3 reads CASSPGLHTDTQYF. As DNA, the CDR3 is TGCGCCAGCAGCCCTGGGCTTCACACAGATACGCAGTATTTT.

The V gene is TRBV2, the J gene TRBJ2-1; 9 bases are shared with TRBD2. Losses at the gene ends were 0 bases for V and 9 bases for J; bases not matched to a gene: 12. CDR1 SNHLY and CDR2 FYNNEI come from the germline V gene. CDR3 length equals 17 residues. The CDR3 nucleotides read TGTGCCAGCAGTGAAGCGCCCAGCAGCGGGGGGAGGGGTGAGCAGTTCTTC. Its translation is CASSEAPSSGGRGEQFF. Full variable domain (remainder filled in from reference TRBV2 and TRBJ2-1): EPEVTQTPSHQVTQMGQEVILRCVPISNHLYFYWYRQILGQKVEFLVSFYNNEISEKSEIFDDQFSVERPDGSNFTLKIRSTKLEDSAMYFCASSEAPSSGGRGEQFFGPGTRLTVL.

This clonotype has ten or more counts. The chain recombines TRBV10-3 with TRBJ2-1; possibly TRBD1 for D (6 bases). V shed 3 bases and J shed 7 bases, with 10 bases lying between them. The germline V gene has CDR1 ENHRY and CDR2 SYGVKD. The CDR3 totals 13 residues. For the CDR3, the DNA is TGTGCCATCAGTGAATACAGGGATAATGAGCAGTTCTTC. Its protein is CAISEYRDNEQFF.

V and J are TRBV6-1 and TRBJ2-7; 8 nucleotides agree with TRBD1. This CDR3 is 14 amino acids long. CDR1 is MNHNS, CDR2 SASEGT, per germline. V lost 8 bases, J lost 5 bases, and 11 bases stayed unmatched. The CDR3: CASALDRVVDEQYF. As DNA, the CDR3 is TGTGCCAGCGCCTTGGACAGGGTGGTCGACGAGCAGTACTTC.

This clonotype showed up many times. The V gene is TRBV12-3 or TRBV12-4, the J gene TRBJ1-6; 8 bases match TRBD1. Trimming took 4 bases from V and 7 from J; bases not matched to a gene: 6. The CDR3 is 15 amino acids. CDR3 DNA sequence: TGTGCCAGCAGTTCTCGACAGGGGACGAATTCACCCCTCCACTTT. Protein: CASSSRQGTNSPLHF.

V usage is TRBV20-1 and J usage is TRBJ2-7; D gene ambiguous. V lost 6 bases to trimming and J lost 0 bases, with 12 bases between them. CDR1 and CDR2 from the germline V gene are DFQATT and SNEGSKA (reference sequence). This CDR3 has 13 amino acids. CDR3 protein: CSAKDRTSYEQYF. For the CDR3, the DNA is TGCAGTGCCAAAGACCGGACCTCCTACGAGCAGTACTTC.

This clonotype was detected only a few times. The rearrangement links TRBV20-1 to TRBJ1-1, with D possibly matching TRBD1 (6 bases). Trimming removed 6 bases from V and 4 bases from J, with 12 bases in between. This CDR3 has 12 amino acids. The germline gives CDR1 DFQATT, CDR2 SNEGSKA (reference sequence). CDR3 loop: CSAEEGGTEAFF. The CDR3 DNA reads TGCAGTGCGGAAGAAGGGGGCACTGAAGCTTTCTTT.

This clonotype was seen ten or more times. This chain uses TRBV12-3 or TRBV12-4 with TRBJ2-6; D gene ambiguous. The CDR3 totals 13 residues. Trimming left V 7 bases short and J 0 bases short, with 4 bases between. The DNA of the CDR3 is TGTGCCAGCACCCTCTCTGGGGCCAACGTCCTGACTTTC. Translating it yields CASTLSGANVLTF.

This clonotype was observed a handful of times. V and J are TRBV20-1 and TRBJ2-3; the D gene is possibly TRBD2 (6 bases). Trimming took off 6 bases at V and 10 bases at J, with 20 bases between the two ends. The CDR3 is made up of 13 amino acids. CDR1 DFQATT and CDR2 SNEGSKA come from the germline V gene (reference sequence). This CDR3 reads CSAPTSQKGAQYF. The DNA for the CDR3 is TGCAGTGCGCCGACTAGTCAGAAGGGCGCGCAGTATTTT.

In its sample, this clonotype was seen a few times. The CDR3 coding sequence is TGCGCCAGCAGCTTGTCGGGGGTCTACGAGCAGTACTTC. This sequence encodes CASSLSGVYEQYF. This chain joins TRBV5-1 and TRBJ2-7, with a possible D match to TRBD2 (6 bases). V dropped 1 base and J dropped 3 bases, with 8 bases sitting between them. The germline gives CDR1 SGHRS, CDR2 YFSETQ. The length of the CDR3 is 13 residues.

The J gene is TRBJ2-7, the V gene TRBV12-3 or TRBV12-4, with 8 bases identical to TRBD2. The CDR3 sequence is 16 residues long. V dropped 0 bases and J dropped 0; count of bases not matched to a gene: 4. In DNA form, the CDR3 reads TGTGCCAGCAGTTTAGCACTAGCGGACTACTCCTACGAGCAGTACTTC. It yields the protein CASSLALADYSYEQYF.

This clonotype turned up a few times. The chain uses TRBV2 and TRBJ2-5, with 10 bases matching TRBD1. The junction had 10 bases not matched to a gene; V was cut back by 8 bases and J by 4 bases. CDR3 length: 15 amino acids. The V gene's germline CDR1 is SNHLY and CDR2 FYNNEI. CDR3 DNA: TGTGCCAGCCCCAGGGACAGGGGAGCCAGAGAGACCCAGTACTTC. It specifies CASPRDRGARETQYF.

The rearrangement uses TRBV20-1 and TRBJ1-5, with D perhaps TRBD1 (5 bases). The V end was cut by 4 bases, the J end by 3 bases, with 10 bases between. Germline V gives CDR1 DFQATT, CDR2 SNEGSKA (reference sequence). CDR3 size: 13 residues. The CDR3 here is CSAIRDPNQPQHF. The CDR3 DNA reads as TGCAGTGCTATCCGGGACCCCAATCAGCCCCAGCATTTT.

This clonotype was counted only a few times. The chain links TRBV28 to TRBJ2-1, with 12 nucleotides matching TRBD1. Germline V gene lookup returns CDR1 MDHEN and CDR2 SYDVKM. V dropped 5 bases and J dropped 7; count of bases not matched to a gene: 9. The CDR3 is made up of 16 amino acids. CDR3 region: CASSRTGTGGGNEQFF. The CDR3 region has the DNA TGTGCCAGCAGTCGCACCGGGACAGGGGGCGGGAATGAGCAGTTCTTC.

This chain links TRBV6-2 or TRBV6-3 with TRBJ1-5; D remains unclear. The CDR3 totals 15 residues. Trimming pared 5 bases from V and 2 bases from J, leaving 13 bases between. Germline V lookup: CDR1 MNHEY, CDR2 SVGEGT. The CDR3 here is CASSLSSSRNQPQHF. DNA of the CDR3: TGTGCCAGCAGTCTCAGCTCAAGTCGCAATCAGCCCCAGCATTTT.

This clonotype was found many times. This chain links TRBV5-1 with TRBJ2-5; D ambiguous. The CDR3 loop spans 14 amino acids. Germline V gene lookup returns CDR1 SGHRS and CDR2 YFSETQ. The germline V and J ends were trimmed by 0 bases and 2 bases, with 8 bases remaining between them. The CDR3 DNA reads TGCGCCAGCAGCTTGGGAACACCTCAAGAGACCCAGTACTTC. Protein: CASSLGTPQETQYF.